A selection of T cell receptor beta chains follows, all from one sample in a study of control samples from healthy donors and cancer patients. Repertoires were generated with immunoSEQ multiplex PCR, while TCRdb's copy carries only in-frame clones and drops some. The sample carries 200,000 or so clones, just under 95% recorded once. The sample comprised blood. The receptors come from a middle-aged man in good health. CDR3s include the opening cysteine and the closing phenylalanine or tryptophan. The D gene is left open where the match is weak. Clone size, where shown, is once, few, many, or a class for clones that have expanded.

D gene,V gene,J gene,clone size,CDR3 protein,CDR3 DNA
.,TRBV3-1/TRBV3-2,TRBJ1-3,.,CASSGGGITGNTIYF,TGTGCCAGCAGCGGGGGAGGGATCACTGGAAACACCATATATTTT
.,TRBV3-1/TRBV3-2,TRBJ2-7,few,CASSQYLTPYEQYF,TGTGCCAGCAGCCAGTACTTAACCCCCTACGAGCAGTACTTC
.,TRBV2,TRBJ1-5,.,CASRTTGNNQPQHF,TGTGCCAGCAGGACGACAGGCAACAATCAGCCCCAGCATTTT
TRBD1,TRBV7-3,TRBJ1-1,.,CASSLMGTGEDEAFF,TGTGCCAGCAGCTTAATGGGAACAGGGGAAGATGAAGCTTTCTTT
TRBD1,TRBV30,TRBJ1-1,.,CAWSVLDNGQGVAFF,TGTGCCTGGAGTGTACTCGATAATGGACAGGGAGTGGCTTTCTTT
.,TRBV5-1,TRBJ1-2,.,CASSQGQSQSNYGYTF,TGCGCCAGCAGCCAAGGACAGTCCCAATCTAACTATGGCTACACCTTC
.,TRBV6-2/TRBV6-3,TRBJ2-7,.,CASSYSAPSYEQYF,TGTGCCAGCAGTTACTCGGCGCCGTCCTACGAGCAGTACTTC
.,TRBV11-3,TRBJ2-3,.,CASSLARGDTQYF,TGTGCCAGCAGCTTAGCTCGCGGAGATACGCAGTATTTT
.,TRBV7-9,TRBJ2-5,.,CASSFQETQYF,TGTGCCAGCAGCTTCCAAGAGACCCAGTACTTC
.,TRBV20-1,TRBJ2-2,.,CSEGDTGELFF,TGCAGTGAGGGCGACACCGGGGAGCTGTTTTTT
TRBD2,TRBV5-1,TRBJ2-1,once,CASSLGGGGSYNEQFF,TGCGCCAGCAGCTTGGGAGGCGGGGGCTCCTACAATGAGCAGTTCTTC
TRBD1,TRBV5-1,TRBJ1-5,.,CASSLQGAQPQHF,TGCGCCAGCAGCTTACAGGGGGCTCAGCCCCAGCATTTT
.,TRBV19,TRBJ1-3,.,CASSIRGPGNTIYF,TGTGCCAGTAGTATACGGGGGCCTGGAAACACCATATATTTT
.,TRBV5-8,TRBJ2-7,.,CASSRGQLSRYEQYF,TGTGCCAGCAGTCGCGGACAGCTAAGTCGGTACGAGCAGTACTTC
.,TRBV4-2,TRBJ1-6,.,CASSQGRTADSPLHF,TGTGCCAGCAGCCAAGGCCGGACAGCCGATTCACCCCTCCACTTT
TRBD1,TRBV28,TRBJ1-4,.,CASSSGQNEKLFF,TGTGCCAGCAGTTCGGGACAGAATGAAAAACTGTTTTTT
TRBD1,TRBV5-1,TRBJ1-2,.,CASSALGTGNGYTF,TGCGCCAGCAGCGCCCTCGGGACAGGGAACGGCTACACCTTC
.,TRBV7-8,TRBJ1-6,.,CASSLGGQGTNSPLHF,TGTGCCAGCAGCTTAGGGGGGCAAGGTACGAATTCACCCCTCCACTTT
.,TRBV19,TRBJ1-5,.,CATRQRGQPQHF,TGTGCCACACGTCAACGTGGTCAGCCCCAGCATTTT
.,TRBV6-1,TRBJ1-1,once,CASSETNRNTEAFF,TGTGCCAGCAGTGAAACAAATAGGAACACTGAAGCTTTCTTT
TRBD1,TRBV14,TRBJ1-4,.,CASSRDRGEKLFF,TGTGCCAGCAGCCGGGACAGGGGAGAAAAACTGTTTTTT
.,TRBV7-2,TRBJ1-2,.,CASSSIDTRGFYGYTF,TGTGCCAGCAGCTCGATCGACACGAGAGGGTTCTATGGCTACACCTTC